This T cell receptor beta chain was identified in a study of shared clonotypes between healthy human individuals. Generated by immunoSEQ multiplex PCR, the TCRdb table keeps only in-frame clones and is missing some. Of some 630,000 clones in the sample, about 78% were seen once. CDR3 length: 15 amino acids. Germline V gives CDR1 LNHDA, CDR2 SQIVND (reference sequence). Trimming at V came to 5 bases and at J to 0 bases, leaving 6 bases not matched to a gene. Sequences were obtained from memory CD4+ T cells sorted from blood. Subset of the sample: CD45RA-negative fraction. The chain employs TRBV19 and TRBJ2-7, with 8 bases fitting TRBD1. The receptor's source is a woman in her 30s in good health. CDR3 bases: TGTGCCAGTAGTTCGGACAGGGCTGGCTCCTACGAGCAGTACTTC. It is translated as CASSSDRAGSYEQYF.